Sequencing of this T cell receptor (beta chain) was carried out in a study of CD8 T cells in Susac syndrome. The V gene end was trimmed by 4 bases and the J gene end by 2 bases; junction bases not matched to a gene: 8. The CDR3 totals 15 residues. Germline V lookup: CDR1 SQVTM, CDR2 ANQGSEA. The authors reverse transcribed roughly 0.5 to 1 ug RNA with random hexamers. TCR beta CDR3 was amplified by immunoSEQ multiplex PCR. This amplification extended across 54 Vbeta and 13 Jbeta segments. TCRdb independently ran MiXCR on the immunoSEQ multiplex PCR reads; one entry per CDR3 protein. The sample records 170,000 or so distinct CDR3 sequences, 85% to 95% being singletons. CD8+ and CD4+ T cells from blood underwent TCR beta sequencing. The patients serving as multiple sclerosis controls were treatment-naive. They had stable or active relapsing-remitting disease and fulfilled revised McDonald criteria. Isolation of CD8+ and CD4+ T cells was performed negatively, whereas enrichment of TEMRA cells was done by FACS.

The sequenced sample consisted of CD8+ T cells from PBMCs. This chain uses TRBV29-1 with TRBJ1-2; 9 positions match TRBD1. The clonotype originates from a human donor with multiple sclerosis. CDR3 DNA sequence: TGCAGCGTTGGAGAGGGACAGGGTGGCAACTATGGCTACACCTTC. As protein: CSVGEGQGGNYGYTF.